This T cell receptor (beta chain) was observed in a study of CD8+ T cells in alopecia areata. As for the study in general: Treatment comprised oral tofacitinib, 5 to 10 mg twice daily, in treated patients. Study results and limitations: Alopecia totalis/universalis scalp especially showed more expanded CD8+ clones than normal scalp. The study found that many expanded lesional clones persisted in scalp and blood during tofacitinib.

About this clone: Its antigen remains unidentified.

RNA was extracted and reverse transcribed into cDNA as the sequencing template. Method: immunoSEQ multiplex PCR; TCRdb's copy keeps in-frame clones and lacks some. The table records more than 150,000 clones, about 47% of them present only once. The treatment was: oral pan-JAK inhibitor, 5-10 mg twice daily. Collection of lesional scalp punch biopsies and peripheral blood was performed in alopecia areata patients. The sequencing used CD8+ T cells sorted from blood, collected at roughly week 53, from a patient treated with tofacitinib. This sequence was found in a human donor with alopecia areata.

CDR3 coding DNA: TGTGCCAGCAGTTCCGGGACAGGGATAGATGGCTACACCTTC. Protein sequence: CASSSGTGIDGYTF. The chain recombines TRBV5-6 with TRBJ1-2; 9 nucleotides align to TRBD1. Germline V gives CDR1 SGHDT, CDR2 YYEEEE. Losses at the gene ends were 5 bases for V and 6 bases for J; bases not matched to a gene: 8. This CDR3 spans 14 amino acids.